Presented here are 18 T cell receptor beta chains from one specimen sequenced in a study of shared clonotypes between healthy human individuals. Data came from immunoSEQ multiplex PCR; TCRdb stores just in-frame clones and leaves some out. This sample has around 2,000,000 clones, with roughly 95% found just once. The sample comprised naive CD4+ T cells sorted from blood. Subset indicated: CD45RA+ positively selected. All receptors come from a man between 18 and 29 years old in good health.

The gene calls are TRBV15 and TRBJ2-7; TRBD2 is a possible D gene (6 bases). Trimming removed 4 bases from V and 2 bases from J, with 18 bases in between. The CDR3 covers 16 residues. In germline, CDR1 is LNHNV, CDR2 YYDKDF (reference sequence). In DNA form, the CDR3 reads TGTGCCACCAGCACAGGCGGCGGGATTGGGGCCTACGAGCAGTACTTC. Its translation is CATSTGGGIGAYEQYF. Looking up the rest from reference TRBV15 and TRBJ2-7 gives the full variable domain: DAMVIQNPRYQVTQFGKPVTLSCSQTLNHNVMYWYQQKSSQAPKLLFHYYDKDFNNEADTPDNFQSRRPNTSFCFLDIRSPGLGDTAMYLCATSTGGGIGAYEQYFGPGTRLTVT.

The rearrangement links TRBV5-1 to TRBJ2-1; D is possibly TRBD2 (5 bases). CDR3 size: 15 residues. Germline loops: CDR1 SGHRS, CDR2 YFSETQ. Between the trimmed V and J ends, which lost 0 bases and 3 bases, there was a span of 10 bases. This chain's CDR3 is CASSLGVGGYNEQFF. In DNA, the CDR3 is TGCGCCAGCAGCTTGGGGGTAGGAGGCTACAATGAGCAGTTCTTC.

This chain joins TRBV7-9 and TRBJ1-1, with 7 bases identical to TRBD1. J gave up 1 base and V 5 bases, and 4 bases lay outside the gene matches. This CDR3 has 14 residues. Per germline, CDR1 SEHNR and CDR2 FQNEAQ (reference sequence). The CDR3 sequence is CASSEGAANTEAFF. In nucleotides, the CDR3 is TGTGCCAGCAGCGAGGGGGCTGCGAACACTGAAGCTTTCTTT.

The J gene is TRBJ1-2, the V gene TRBV28; a possible D gene is TRBD1 (5 bases). Germline CDR1 is MDHEN and CDR2 is SYDVKM. Trimming removed 10 bases from V and 4 bases from J, with 16 bases in between. The CDR3 totals 13 residues. For the CDR3, the DNA is TGTGCCATTCAAAAGGGGTTTGCCTATGGCTACACCTTC. It yields the protein CAIQKGFAYGYTF.

The CDR3 nucleotides read TGTGCCAGCAGTGAGCAGGACAGGGGAAGGGGTGAGCAGTTCTTC. This encodes CASSEQDRGRGEQFF. The chain uses TRBV6-1 and TRBJ2-1, with 9 bases lining up with TRBD1. The CDR3 covers 15 residues. Germline CDR1 is MNHNS and CDR2 is SASEGT. V trimming: 3 bases; J trimming: 9 bases; junction bases outside the gene matches: 9.

The genes are TRBV11-3 and TRBJ1-5; possibly TRBD1 for D (5 bases). Deletions cut 6 bases from V and 2 bases from J, with 17 bases between. The CDR3 is 16 amino acids. Per germline, CDR1 SGHNT and CDR2 YENEEA. This chain's CDR3 is CASRPPSREGNQPQHF. The CDR3 nucleotides read TGTGCCAGCAGACCTCCTTCCAGGGAGGGCAATCAGCCCCAGCATTTT. Combining the CDR3 with reference TRBV11-3 and TRBJ1-5 gives the whole variable domain EAGVVQSPRYKIIEKKQPVAFWCNPISGHNTLYWYLQNLGQGPELLIRYENEEAVDDSQLPKDRFSAERLKGVDSTLKIQPAELGDSAVYLCASRPPSREGNQPQHFGDGTRLSIL.

V gene TRBV9 combines with J gene TRBJ1-6; TRBD1 might be the D (5 bases). Trimming took off 3 bases at V and 8 bases at J, with 12 bases between the two ends. CDR1 and CDR2 (germline): SGDLS, YYNGEE. The CDR3 is 14 amino acids. The CDR3 region is CASSAGVGDSPLHF. CDR3 nucleotides: TGTGCCAGCAGCGCGGGGGTCGGGGATTCACCCCTCCACTTT. Combining the CDR3 with reference TRBV9 and TRBJ1-6 gives the whole variable domain DSGVTQTPKHLITATGQRVTLRCSPRSGDLSVYWYQQSLDQGLQFLIQYYNGEERAKGNILERFSAQQFPDLHSELNLSSLELGDSALYFCASSAGVGDSPLHFGNGTRLTVT.

The rearrangement joins TRBV6-5 to TRBJ2-7, with D perhaps matching TRBD1 (5 bases). Germline assignment: CDR1 MNHEY and CDR2 SVGAGI. There are 15 residues in the CDR3. V lost 5 bases, J lost 4 bases, and 18 bases lay in between. In DNA form, the CDR3 reads TGTGCCAGCAGTACCACAGGCCACGGACCTTACGAGCAGTACTTC. Protein product: CASSTTGHGPYEQYF.

The chain is built from TRBV11-3 and TRBJ1-5; D remains unclear. Germline CDR1 is SGHNT and CDR2 is YENEEA. The V and J ends lost 1 base and 1 base respectively, with 11 bases between them. CDR3 length: 16 amino acids. CDR3 sequence (DNA): TGTGCCAGCAGCTTAGTGAACCCTGGGAGCAATCAGCCCCAGCATTTT. This codes for CASSLVNPGSNQPQHF.

CDR3 protein: CASSSRQGPDNEQFF. For the CDR3, the DNA is TGTGCCAGCAGCTCCCGACAGGGGCCCGACAATGAGCAGTTCTTC. The rearrangement joins TRBV7-9 to TRBJ2-1; 8 positions match TRBD1. The V gene's germline CDR1 is SEHNR and CDR2 FQNEAQ (reference sequence). With 4 bases clipped from V and 5 bases from J, the junction kept 7 bases outside the gene matches. The CDR3 totals 15 residues.

The chain carries TRBV9 and TRBJ1-1; 9 positions match TRBD1. Germline V gene lookup returns CDR1 SGDLS and CDR2 YYNGEE. The CDR3 is 13 residues long. V shed 3 bases, J shed 6 bases, and the junction held 3 bases outside the gene matches. The chain's CDR3 is CASSGRQGAEAFF. Written as DNA, the CDR3 is TGTGCCAGCAGCGGAAGACAGGGGGCTGAAGCTTTCTTT.

The gene calls are TRBV10-3 and TRBJ1-1; D gene unclear. CDR3 size: 15 residues. V was shortened by 0 bases and J by 0 bases, with 8 bases between the two germline ends. Germline V lookup: CDR1 ENHRY, CDR2 SYGVKD. The CDR3 coding sequence is TGTGCCATCAGTGAGTCTGGGAACATGAACACTGAAGCTTTCTTT. Translation gives CAISESGNMNTEAFF.

This clone turned up a few times. The chain is built from TRBV18 and TRBJ1-1; the D gene is possibly TRBD1 (6 bases). This CDR3 has 13 residues. V gave up 5 bases and J gave up 1 base, with 8 bases separating them. Germline CDR1 KGHSH, CDR2 LQKENI. CDR3 bases: TGTGCCAGCTCAATGGACAGGAACACTGAAGCTTTCTTT. This codes for CASSMDRNTEAFF.

V and J are TRBV30 and TRBJ2-1; 15 bases fit TRBD2. Germline-derived CDR1 and CDR2 are GTSNPN and SVGIG (reference sequence). The CDR3 extends over 16 amino acids. The trim removed 4 bases at V and 5 bases at J, leaving 6 bases unmatched. Here the CDR3 DNA reads TGTGCCTGGACCCCCGGGACTAGCGGGAGGAACAATGAGCAGTTCTTC. This translates into CAWTPGTSGRNNEQFF.

V and J are TRBV2 and TRBJ2-2; TRBD2 might be the D (5 bases). This CDR3 comprises 15 residues. Trimming removed 7 bases from V and 2 bases from J, with 14 bases in between. Germline V lookup: CDR1 SNHLY, CDR2 FYNNEI. CDR3 nucleotide sequence: TGTGCCAGCACCCTCGGACGGGGAAACACCGGGGAGCTGTTTTTT. Protein sequence: CASTLGRGNTGELFF.

In regard to this clone: At one of its ends the junction is not consistent with the germline gene, which may arise from a read error. The rearrangement uses TRBV7-7 and TRBJ2-5, with a weak D call TRBD2 (6 bases). The CDR3 is made up of 15 amino acids. Germline V gene data show CDR1 as SSHAT and CDR2 as FNYEAQ (reference sequence). The CDR3 protein is CASSPGDVGQETQYF. DNA for the CDR3: TGTGCTAGCAGCCCGGGGGACGTCGGCCAAGAGACCCAGTACTTC.

The V and J genes are TRBV18 and TRBJ2-3; either TRBD1 or TRBD2 may supply D (6 bases each). CDR3 length: 15 amino acids. Trimming removed 2 bases from V and 2 bases from J, with 11 bases in between. Germline V gene lookup returns CDR1 KGHSH and CDR2 LQKENI. The CDR3 bases are TGTGCCAGCTCACCATATGGGGGGCCCACAGATACGCAGTATTTT. Translating it yields CASSPYGGPTDTQYF.

This chain joins TRBV6-5 and TRBJ2-7, with D unresolved. Trimming shortened V by 6 bases and J by 2 bases, and 14 bases separated the two germline ends. The CDR3 runs 14 residues. The germline V gene encodes CDR1 MNHEY and CDR2 SVGAGI. CDR3 nucleotides: TGTGCCAGCAGCGCGACTTTTCTTCCCTACGAGCAGTACTTC. Its protein is CASSATFLPYEQYF.